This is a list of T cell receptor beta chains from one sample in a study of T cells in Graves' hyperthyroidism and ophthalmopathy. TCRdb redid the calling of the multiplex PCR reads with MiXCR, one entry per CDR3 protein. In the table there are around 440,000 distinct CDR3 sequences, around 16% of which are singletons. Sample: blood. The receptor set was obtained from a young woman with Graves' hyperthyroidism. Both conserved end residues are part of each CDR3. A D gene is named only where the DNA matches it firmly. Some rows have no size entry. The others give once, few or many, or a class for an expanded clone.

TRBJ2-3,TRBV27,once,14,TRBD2,TGTGCCAGCAGTTCCGGGACTAGCACAGGTACGCAGTATTTT,CASSSGTSTGTQYF
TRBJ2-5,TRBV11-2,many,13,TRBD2,TGTGCCAGCAGCTCCCTTCGGGGGGGAGGCCAGTACTTC,CASSSLRGGGQYF
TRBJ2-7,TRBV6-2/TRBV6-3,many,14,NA,TGTGCCAGCAACCCACGGGCCTACGCCTACGAGCAGTACTTC,CASNPRAYAYEQYF
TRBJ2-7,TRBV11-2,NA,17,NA,TGTGCCAGCAGCTTTGTAGGCGGCAGGGCCTTTCTTTACGAGCAGTACTTC,CASSFVGGRAFLYEQYF
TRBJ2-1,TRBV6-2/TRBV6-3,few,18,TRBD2,TGTGCCAGCACCCCCTTTAGGACTAGCGGGACCGGGTACAATGAGCAGTTCTTC,CASTPFRTSGTGYNEQFF
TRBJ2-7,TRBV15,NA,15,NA,TGTGCCACCAGCAGAAGAGAACAGGACCCCTACGAGCAGTACTTC,CATSRREQDPYEQYF
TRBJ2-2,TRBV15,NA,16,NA,TGTGCCACCAGCCCCCGTTTAGTAGCGGATACCGGGGAGCTGTTTTTT,CATSPRLVADTGELFF
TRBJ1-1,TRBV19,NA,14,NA,TGTGCCAGTAGTATCCGGATCCCGAACACTGAAGCTTTCTTT,CASSIRIPNTEAFF
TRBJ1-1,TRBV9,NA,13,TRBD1,TGTGCCAGCAGCGCGGACAGGGGGCGTGTAGCTTTCTTT,CASSADRGRVAFF
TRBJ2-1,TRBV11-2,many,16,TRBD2,TGTGCCAGCAGCCCACGGACTAGCGGGGGGAACAATGAGCAGTTCTTC,CASSPRTSGGNNEQFF
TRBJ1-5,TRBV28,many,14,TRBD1,TGTGCCAGCAGCCTGGACAGGACCAATCAGCCCCAGCATTTT,CASSLDRTNQPQHF
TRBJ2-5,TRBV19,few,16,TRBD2,TGTGCCAGTAGTACCTGGACTAGCGGGGGAGTGGAGACCCAGTACTTC,CASSTWTSGGVETQYF
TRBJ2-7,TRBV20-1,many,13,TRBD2,TGCAGTGCTAGAGCCCGGGAGGCTAGCGAGCAGTACTTC,CSARAREASEQYF
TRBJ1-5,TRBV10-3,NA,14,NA,TGTGCCATCAGTAGGACAGATCAGGGGCAGCCCCAGCATTTT,CAISRTDQGQPQHF
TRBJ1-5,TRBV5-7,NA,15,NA,TGTGCCAGCAGCTTGGGGCGGGATAGCAATCAGCCCCAGCATTTT,CASSLGRDSNQPQHF
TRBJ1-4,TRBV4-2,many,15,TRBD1,TGTGCCAGCAGCCAAGCCGGGACAGGGTATGAAAAACTGTTTTTT,CASSQAGTGYEKLFF
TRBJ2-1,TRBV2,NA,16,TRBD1,TGTGCCAAGGGGCAGAGGGGGGACAGGGGGTCCGATGAGCAGTTCTTC,CAKGQRGDRGSDEQFF
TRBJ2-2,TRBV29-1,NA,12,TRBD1,TGCAGCGGGACAGGGAGCACCGGGGAGCTGTTTTTT,CSGTGSTGELFF
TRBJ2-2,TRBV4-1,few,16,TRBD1,TGCGCCAGCAGCCCCCGACAGGGGAGAGGCACCGGGGAGCTGTTTTTT,CASSPRQGRGTGELFF
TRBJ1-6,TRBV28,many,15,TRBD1,TGTGCCAGCAGTGGGGGGACAGGGAATATTACACCCCTCCACTTT,CASSGGTGNITPLHF
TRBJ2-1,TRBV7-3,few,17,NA,TGTGCCAGCAGCTTAATGTCACTCACGGGTGGCTACAATGAGCAGTTCTTC,CASSLMSLTGGYNEQFF
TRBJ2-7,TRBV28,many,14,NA,TGTGCCAGCAGCCGGGACCAAGTGACCTACGAGCAGTACTTC,CASSRDQVTYEQYF
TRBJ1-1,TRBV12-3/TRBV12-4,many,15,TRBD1,TGTGCCAGCAGTTTATCGAGGGGGCCGAACACTGAAGCTTTCTTT,CASSLSRGPNTEAFF
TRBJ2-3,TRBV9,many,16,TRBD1,TGTGCCAGCAGCGACCCTCAGGGGGTATTTACAGATACGCAGTATTTT,CASSDPQGVFTDTQYF
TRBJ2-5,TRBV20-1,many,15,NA,TGCAGTGCTAGTCGTCCCCCCAATTACCAAGAGACCCAGTACTTC,CSASRPPNYQETQYF
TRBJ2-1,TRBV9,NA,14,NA,TGTGCCAGCAGTTCGAGGACCGTGGAGTATGAGCAGTTCTTC,CASSSRTVEYEQFF
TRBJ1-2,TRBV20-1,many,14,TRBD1,TGCAGTGCTAGAGTAGGGGACAGGGGCTATGGCTACACCTTC,CSARVGDRGYGYTF
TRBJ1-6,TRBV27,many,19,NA,TGTGCCAGCAGAACTGGGCCGCAGGGTTCCTCATGGGGTAATTCACCCCTCCACTTT,CASRTGPQGSSWGNSPLHF
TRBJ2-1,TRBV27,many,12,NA,TGTGCCAGCGGGCCACAAAGCAATGAGCAGTTCTTC,CASGPQSNEQFF
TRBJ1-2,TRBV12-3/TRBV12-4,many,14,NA,TGTGCCAGCAGAGAGAACAGGGAGGGGAAAGGCTACACCTTC,CASRENREGKGYTF
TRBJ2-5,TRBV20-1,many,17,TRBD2,TGCAGTGCCAAGTCCCTAGCGGGGGGATACTACCCGGAGACCCAGTACTTC,CSAKSLAGGYYPETQYF
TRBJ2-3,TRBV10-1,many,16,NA,TGCGCCAGCAGTGGCCACGGCGGGGCGGCTCCAGATACGCAGTATTTT,CASSGHGGAAPDTQYF
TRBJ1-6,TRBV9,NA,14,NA,TGTGCCAGCAGCGTAGGCCTGGAAAATTCACCCCTCCACTTT,CASSVGLENSPLHF
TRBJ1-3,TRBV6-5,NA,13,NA,TGTGCCAGCAGTTACCAAGAGAAATACACCATATATTTT,CASSYQEKYTIYF
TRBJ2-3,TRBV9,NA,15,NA,TGTGCCAGCAGCGTAGCGGGGTACCCCACAGATACGCAGTATTTT,CASSVAGYPTDTQYF
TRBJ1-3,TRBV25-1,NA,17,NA,TGTGCCAGCAGTGAATCCGGGTGGGACCGGGGCGGAAACACCATATATTTT,CASSESGWDRGGNTIYF
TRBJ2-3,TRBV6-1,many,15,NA,TGTGCCAGCAGTTACCATCCTGCCGTGCCAGATACGCAGTATTTT,CASSYHPAVPDTQYF
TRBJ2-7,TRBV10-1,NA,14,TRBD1,TGCGCCAGTTCTCCGGGACAGGGGAGCCACGAGCAGTACTTC,CASSPGQGSHEQYF
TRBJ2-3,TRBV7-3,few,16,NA,TGTGCCAGCAGCTTAGGCTCGGGGCATTTTACAGATACGCAGTATTTT,CASSLGSGHFTDTQYF
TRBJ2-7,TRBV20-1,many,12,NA,TGCAGTGCTAGCGCTGATCCCTACGAGCAGTACTTC,CSASADPYEQYF
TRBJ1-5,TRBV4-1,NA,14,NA,TGCGCCAGCAGCCAAGATGGAGGGGATCAGCCCCAGCATTTT,CASSQDGGDQPQHF
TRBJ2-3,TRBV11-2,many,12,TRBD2,TGTGCCAGCAGCCCTCAGCGGGGGTCCACGTATTTT,CASSPQRGSTYF
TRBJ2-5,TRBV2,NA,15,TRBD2,TGTGCCAGCAGTGAGCGGGGGGGCCTAGTGAAGACCCAGTACTTC,CASSERGGLVKTQYF
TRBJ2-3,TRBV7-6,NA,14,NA,TGTGCCAGCAGCTTTTCGAACTTGGCGGATACGCAGTATTTT,CASSFSNLADTQYF
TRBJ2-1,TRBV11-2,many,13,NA,TGTGCCAGCAGCCTTACATACGGGCGGGAGCAGTTCTTC,CASSLTYGREQFF
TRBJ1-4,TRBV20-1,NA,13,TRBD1,TGCAGTGCTCCTAGGACAGGGACTGAAAAACTGTTTTTT,CSAPRTGTEKLFF
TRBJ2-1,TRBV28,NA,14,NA,TGTGCCAGCAGTCGCGCCCCGTCCTACAATGAGCAGTTCTTC,CASSRAPSYNEQFF
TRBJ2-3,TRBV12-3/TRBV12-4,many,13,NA,TGTGCCAGCAGCCAACTAGAGAGGGATACGCAGTATTTT,CASSQLERDTQYF
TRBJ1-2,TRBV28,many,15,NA,TGTGCCAGCAGTTTTAGCTTACTCAGTGGTCATGGCTACACCTTC,CASSFSLLSGHGYTF
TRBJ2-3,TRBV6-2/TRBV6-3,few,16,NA,TGTGCCAGCAGTTACGACTTGGGAATCCGCACAGATACGCAGTATTTT,CASSYDLGIRTDTQYF
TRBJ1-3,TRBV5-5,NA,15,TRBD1,TGTGCCAGCAGCCAAGGACAGGGGACTGGAAACACCATATATTTT,CASSQGQGTGNTIYF
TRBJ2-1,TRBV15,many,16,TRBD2,TGTGCCACCAGCATACTAACTAGCGGGAGGGCCAGTGAGCAGTTCTTC,CATSILTSGRASEQFF
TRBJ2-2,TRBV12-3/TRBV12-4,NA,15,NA,TGTGCCAGCAGTGAATCGGCGGGGCCCACCGGGGAGCTGTTTTTT,CASSESAGPTGELFF
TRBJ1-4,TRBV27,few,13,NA,TGTGCCAGCAGTTCGCGGTCGTATGAAAAACTGTTTTTT,CASSSRSYEKLFF
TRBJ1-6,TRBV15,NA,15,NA,TGTGCCACCAGCAGAGGGCTGGCAGCAAATTCACCCCTCCACTTT,CATSRGLAANSPLHF
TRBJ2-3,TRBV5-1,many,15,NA,TGCGCCAGCAGCTCCACGGGACTTACCACAGATACGCAGTATTTT,CASSSTGLTTDTQYF
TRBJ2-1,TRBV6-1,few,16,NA,TGTGCCAGCAGGATTGGTCCCGAACAATCCTACAATGAGCAGTTCTTC,CASRIGPEQSYNEQFF
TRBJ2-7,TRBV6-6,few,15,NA,TGTGCCAGCAGTTACTCGACAGCGACTATCTACGAGCAGTACTTC,CASSYSTATIYEQYF
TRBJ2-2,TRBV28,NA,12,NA,TGTGCCAGCAGCCCAATGCTGGGGGAGCTGTTTTTT,CASSPMLGELFF
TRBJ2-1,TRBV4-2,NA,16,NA,TGTGCCAGCAGCCAAGCTCGAGCGGGTGCCCCCAATGAGCAGTTCTTC,CASSQARAGAPNEQFF